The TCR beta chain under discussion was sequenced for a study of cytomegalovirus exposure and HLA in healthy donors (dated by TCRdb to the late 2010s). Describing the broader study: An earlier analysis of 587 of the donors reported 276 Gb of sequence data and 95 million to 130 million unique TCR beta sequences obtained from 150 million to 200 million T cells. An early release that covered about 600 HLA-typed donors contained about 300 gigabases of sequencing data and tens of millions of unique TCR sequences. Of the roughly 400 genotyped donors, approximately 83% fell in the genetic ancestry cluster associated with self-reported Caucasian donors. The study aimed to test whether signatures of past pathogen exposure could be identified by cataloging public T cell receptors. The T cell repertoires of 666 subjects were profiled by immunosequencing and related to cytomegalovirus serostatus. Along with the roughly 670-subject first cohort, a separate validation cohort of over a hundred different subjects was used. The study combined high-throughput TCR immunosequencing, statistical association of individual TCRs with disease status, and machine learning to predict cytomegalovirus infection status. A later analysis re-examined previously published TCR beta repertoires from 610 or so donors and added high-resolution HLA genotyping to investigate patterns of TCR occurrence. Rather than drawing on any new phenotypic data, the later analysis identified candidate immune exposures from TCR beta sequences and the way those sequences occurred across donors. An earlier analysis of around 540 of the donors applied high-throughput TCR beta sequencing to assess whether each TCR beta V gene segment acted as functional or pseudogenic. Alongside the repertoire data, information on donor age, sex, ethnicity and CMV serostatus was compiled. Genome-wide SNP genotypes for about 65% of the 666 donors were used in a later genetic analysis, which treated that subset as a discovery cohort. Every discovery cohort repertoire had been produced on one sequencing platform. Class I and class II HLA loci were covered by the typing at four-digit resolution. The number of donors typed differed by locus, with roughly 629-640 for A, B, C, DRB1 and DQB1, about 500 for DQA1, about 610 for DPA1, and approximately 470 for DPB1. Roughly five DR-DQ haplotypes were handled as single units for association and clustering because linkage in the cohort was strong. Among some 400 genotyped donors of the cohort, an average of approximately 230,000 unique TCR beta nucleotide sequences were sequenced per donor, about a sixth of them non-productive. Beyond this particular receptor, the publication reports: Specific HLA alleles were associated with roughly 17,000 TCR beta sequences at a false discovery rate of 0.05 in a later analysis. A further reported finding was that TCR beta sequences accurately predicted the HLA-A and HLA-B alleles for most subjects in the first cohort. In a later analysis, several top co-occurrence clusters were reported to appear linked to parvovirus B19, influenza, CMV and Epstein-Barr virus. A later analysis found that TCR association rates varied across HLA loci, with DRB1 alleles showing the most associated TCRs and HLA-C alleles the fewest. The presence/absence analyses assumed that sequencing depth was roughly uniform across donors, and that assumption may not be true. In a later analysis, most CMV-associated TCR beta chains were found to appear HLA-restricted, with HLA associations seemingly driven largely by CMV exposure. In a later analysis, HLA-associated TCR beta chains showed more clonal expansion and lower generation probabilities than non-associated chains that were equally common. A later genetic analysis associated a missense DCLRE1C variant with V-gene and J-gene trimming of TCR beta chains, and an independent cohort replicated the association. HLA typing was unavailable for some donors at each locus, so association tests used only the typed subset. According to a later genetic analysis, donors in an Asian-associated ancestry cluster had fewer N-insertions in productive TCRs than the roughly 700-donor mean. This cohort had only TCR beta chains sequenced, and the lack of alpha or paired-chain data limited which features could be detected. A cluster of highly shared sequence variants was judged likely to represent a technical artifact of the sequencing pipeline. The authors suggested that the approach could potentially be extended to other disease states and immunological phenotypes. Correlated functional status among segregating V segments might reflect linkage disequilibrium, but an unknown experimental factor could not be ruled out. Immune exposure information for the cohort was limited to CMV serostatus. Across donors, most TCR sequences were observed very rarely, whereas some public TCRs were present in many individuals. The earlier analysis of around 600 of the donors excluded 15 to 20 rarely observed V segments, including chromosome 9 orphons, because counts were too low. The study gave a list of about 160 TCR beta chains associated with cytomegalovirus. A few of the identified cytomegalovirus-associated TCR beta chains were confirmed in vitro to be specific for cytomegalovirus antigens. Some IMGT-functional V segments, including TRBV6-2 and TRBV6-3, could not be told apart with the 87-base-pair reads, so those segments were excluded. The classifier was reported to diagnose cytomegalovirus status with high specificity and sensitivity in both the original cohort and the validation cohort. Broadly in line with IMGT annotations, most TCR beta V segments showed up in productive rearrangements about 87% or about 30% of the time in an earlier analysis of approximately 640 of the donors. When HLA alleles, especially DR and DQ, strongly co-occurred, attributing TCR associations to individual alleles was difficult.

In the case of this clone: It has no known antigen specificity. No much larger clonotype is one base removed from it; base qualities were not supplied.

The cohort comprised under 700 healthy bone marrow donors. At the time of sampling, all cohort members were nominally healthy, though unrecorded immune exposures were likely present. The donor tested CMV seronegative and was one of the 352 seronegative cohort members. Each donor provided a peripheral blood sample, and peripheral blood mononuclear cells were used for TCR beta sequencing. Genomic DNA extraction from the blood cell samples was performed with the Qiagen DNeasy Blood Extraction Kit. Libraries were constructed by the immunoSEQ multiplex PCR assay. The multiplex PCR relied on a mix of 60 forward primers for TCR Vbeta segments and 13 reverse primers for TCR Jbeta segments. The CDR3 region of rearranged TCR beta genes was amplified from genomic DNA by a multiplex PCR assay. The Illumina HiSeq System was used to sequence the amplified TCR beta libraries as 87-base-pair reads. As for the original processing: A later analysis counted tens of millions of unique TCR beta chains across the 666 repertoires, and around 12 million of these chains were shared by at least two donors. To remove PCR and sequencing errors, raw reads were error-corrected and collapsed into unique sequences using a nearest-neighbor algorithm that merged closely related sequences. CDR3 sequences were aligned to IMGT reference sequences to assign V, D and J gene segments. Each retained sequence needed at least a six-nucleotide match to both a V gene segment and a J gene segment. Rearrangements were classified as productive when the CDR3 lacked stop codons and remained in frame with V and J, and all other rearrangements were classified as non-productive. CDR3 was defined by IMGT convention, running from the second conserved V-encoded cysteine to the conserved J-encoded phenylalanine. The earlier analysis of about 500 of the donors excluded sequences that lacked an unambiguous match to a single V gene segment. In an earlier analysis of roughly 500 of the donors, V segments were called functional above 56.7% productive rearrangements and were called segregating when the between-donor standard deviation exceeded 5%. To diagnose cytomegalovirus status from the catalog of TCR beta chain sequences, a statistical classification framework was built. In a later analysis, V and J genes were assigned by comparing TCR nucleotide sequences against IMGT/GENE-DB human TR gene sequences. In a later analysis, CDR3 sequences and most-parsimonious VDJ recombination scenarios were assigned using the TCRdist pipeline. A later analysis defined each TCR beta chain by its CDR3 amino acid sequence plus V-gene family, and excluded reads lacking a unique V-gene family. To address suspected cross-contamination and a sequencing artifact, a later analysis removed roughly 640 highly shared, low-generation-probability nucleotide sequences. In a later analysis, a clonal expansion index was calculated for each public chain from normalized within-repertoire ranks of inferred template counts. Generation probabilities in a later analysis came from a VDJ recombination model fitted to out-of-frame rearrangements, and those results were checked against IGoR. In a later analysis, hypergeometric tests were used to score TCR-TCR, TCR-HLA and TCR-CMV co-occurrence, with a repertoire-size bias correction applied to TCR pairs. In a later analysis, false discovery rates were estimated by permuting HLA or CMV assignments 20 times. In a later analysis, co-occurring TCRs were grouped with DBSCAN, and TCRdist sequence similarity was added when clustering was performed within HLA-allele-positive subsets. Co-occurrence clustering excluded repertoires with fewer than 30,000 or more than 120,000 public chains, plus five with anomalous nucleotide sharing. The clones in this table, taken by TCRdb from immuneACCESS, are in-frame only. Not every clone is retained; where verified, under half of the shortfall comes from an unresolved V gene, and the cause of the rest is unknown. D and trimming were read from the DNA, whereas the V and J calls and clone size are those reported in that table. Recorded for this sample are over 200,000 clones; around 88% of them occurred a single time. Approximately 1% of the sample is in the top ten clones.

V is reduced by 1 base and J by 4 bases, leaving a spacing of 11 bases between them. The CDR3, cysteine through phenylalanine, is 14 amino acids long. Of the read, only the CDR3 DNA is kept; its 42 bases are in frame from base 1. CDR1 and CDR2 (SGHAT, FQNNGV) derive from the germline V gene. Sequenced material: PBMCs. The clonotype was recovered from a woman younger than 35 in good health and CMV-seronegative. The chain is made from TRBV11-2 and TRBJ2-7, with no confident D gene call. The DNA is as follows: TGTGCCAGCAGCTTAGTATGGTCACAGTACGAGCAGTACTTC. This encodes CASSLVWSQYEQYF.